A selection of T cell receptor beta chains follows, all from one sample in a study of PD-L1 blockade in urothelial cancer. This table comes from immunoSEQ multiplex PCR, and its TCRdb copy is limited to in-frame clones, with some not included. The repertoire consists of tens of thousands of clones, with approximately 82% occurring once and the leading ten covering 30%. The material sequenced was PBMCs, taken around atezolizumab (anti-PD-L1) treatment. All receptors derive from a man in his sixties with urothelial cancer. Each CDR3 is given with its conserved first and last residue. The D gene is left open where the match is weak. Expanded clones are given a class, and other clones once, few, many or no size at all.

j_gene	d_gene	v_gene	abundance	CDR3nt	CDR3aa
TRBJ2-7	TRBD2	TRBV29-1	once	TGCAGCGCTACTAGCGGGAGCTCCTACGAGCAGTACTTC	CSATSGSSYEQYF
TRBJ1-1	TRBD1	TRBV10-3	.	TGTGCCATCAAAGGACAGGCATCGAACACTGAAGCTTTCTTT	CAIKGQASNTEAFF
TRBJ2-7	.	TRBV5-1	.	TGCGCCAGCAGCTCGGCCAGGGTGGTCTTCGAGCAGTACTTC	CASSSARVVFEQYF
TRBJ2-4	TRBD1	TRBV19	.	TGTGCCAGTAGTATAGACTCCGGGACAGGGGGTACCAAAAACATTCAGTACTTC	CASSIDSGTGGTKNIQYF
TRBJ2-7	TRBD2	TRBV30	.	TGTGCCTGGAGTGTACTGAGGCTAGCGGGAGTTGGCGAGCAGTACTTC	CAWSVLRLAGVGEQYF
TRBJ1-5	TRBD1	TRBV6-1	.	TGTGCCAGCAGTGAGATAGGACAGGGTTTTCAGCCCCAGCATTTT	CASSEIGQGFQPQHF
TRBJ1-2	TRBD1	TRBV19	.	TGTGCCAGTAGTATCGGACAGGGAAACTATGGCTACACCTTC	CASSIGQGNYGYTF
TRBJ2-1	TRBD1	TRBV11-3	.	TGTGCCAGCAGCGGACGGACAGGGGCAGACAATGAGCAGTTCTTC	CASSGRTGADNEQFF
TRBJ1-4	.	TRBV10-1	.	TGCGCCAGCACCCCCGGAGGGCCGTCTAATGAAAAACTGTTTTTT	CASTPGGPSNEKLFF
TRBJ2-1	TRBD2	TRBV5-1	.	TGCGCCAGCAGCTTGGTTTCTAGCGGGACCTACAATGAGCAGTTCTTC	CASSLVSSGTYNEQFF
TRBJ1-1	TRBD1	TRBV5-6	.	TGTGCCAGCAGCGCGACAGGGATCGCTGAAGCTTTCTTT	CASSATGIAEAFF
TRBJ2-2	.	TRBV5-6	.	TGTGCCAGCAGCTTGGTCGGAGCAAGCACCGGGGAGCTGTTTTTT	CASSLVGASTGELFF
TRBJ2-2	.	TRBV10-2	.	TGCGCCAGCAGTGAGTTAGCCAATAAGAACACCGGGGAGCTGTTTTTT	CASSELANKNTGELFF
TRBJ1-6	.	TRBV7-2	once	TGTGCCAGCAGCACCAATCGGAATTCACCCCTCCACTTT	CASSTNRNSPLHF
TRBJ2-2	.	TRBV27	.	TGTGCCAGCAGTCGGTCTCGCCTCGGGGAGCTGTTTTTT	CASSRSRLGELFF
TRBJ2-7	TRBD1	TRBV4-1	.	TGCGCCAGCAGCCAACGGGACAGGGGGAGGTACGAGCAGTACTTC	CASSQRDRGRYEQYF
TRBJ1-1	TRBD1	TRBV29-1	.	TGCAGCGTTGAAGATCGACAGGGAGGTACTGAAGCTTTCTTT	CSVEDRQGGTEAFF
TRBJ2-1	.	TRBV4-1	.	TGCGCCAGCAGCCAAGATCTGGCCGTTAATATCTTC	CASSQDLAVNIF
TRBJ1-1	TRBD1	TRBV6-5	few	TGTGCCAGCATCAGAGGGGGCGCGGGCACTGAAGCTTTCTTT	CASIRGGAGTEAFF
TRBJ1-6	.	TRBV11-1	few	TGTGCCAGCAGCTTAGGGGGCCGGGTTCGCTCACCCCTCCACTTT	CASSLGGRVRSPLHF
TRBJ1-1	.	TRBV2	few	TGTGCCAGCAGTGTTGCAGGGATTACTGAAGCTTTCTTT	CASSVAGITEAFF
TRBJ1-1	.	TRBV4-3	.	TGCGCCAGCAGCCAACAGGGGATGGCCACTGAAGCTTTCTTT	CASSQQGMATEAFF
TRBJ1-4	TRBD1	TRBV15	.	TGTGCCACCAGAGCCGGGACAGAAAGCAAAAATGAAAAACTGTTTTTT	CATRAGTESKNEKLFF
TRBJ2-7	.	TRBV19	.	TGTGCCAGTAGTATAGACAGGGGCGACGAGCAGTACTTC	CASSIDRGDEQYF
TRBJ1-5	TRBD1	TRBV19	.	TGTGCCAGCGGACCTGGGACAGTTAGCAATCAGCCCCAGCATTTT	CASGPGTVSNQPQHF
TRBJ1-6	.	TRBV25-1	.	TGTGCCAGCAGTCGGGGCCTCCACTTT	CASSRGLHF
TRBJ2-3	TRBD2	TRBV5-1	.	TGCGCCAGCGGGGCTAGAGCGGGAGGCGGAGATACGCAGTATTTT	CASGARAGGGDTQYF
TRBJ1-2	TRBD1	TRBV30	.	TGTGCCGGAGATACAGGGGGAATAAACTATGGCTACACCTTC	CAGDTGGINYGYTF
TRBJ2-7	.	TRBV4-2	many	TGTGCCAGCAGCCAAGATTCTAGCTCCGCCTACGAGCAGTACTTC	CASSQDSSSAYEQYF
TRBJ2-5	TRBD1	TRBV5-4	.	TGTGCCAGCAGCTTGCGACAGGGGGAGACCCAGTACTTC	CASSLRQGETQYF
TRBJ2-7	TRBD2	TRBV13	.	TGTGCCAGCAGTTCCTGGCTAGCGGGGGGTGCGGACGAGCAGTACTTC	CASSSWLAGGADEQYF
TRBJ2-2	.	TRBV11-3	once	TGTGCCAGCAGCTCGGGGTTTGGCGGGGAGCTGTTTTTT	CASSSGFGGELFF
TRBJ1-5	.	TRBV2	.	TGTGCCAGCAGTACCGGGACTCTCCTTCAGCCCCAGCATTTT	CASSTGTLLQPQHF
TRBJ1-2	TRBD1	TRBV30	.	TGTGCCTGGATCAACAGGGGAAATGGCTACACCTTC	CAWINRGNGYTF
TRBJ1-2	.	TRBV5-1	.	TGCGCCAGCAGCTTGGCGACGGGGATTGGTGGCTACACCTTC	CASSLATGIGGYTF
TRBJ1-1	.	TRBV5-1	.	TGCGCCAGCAGCTTGGCCTCGGGAAAGAACACTGAAGCTTTCTTT	CASSLASGKNTEAFF
TRBJ2-7	.	TRBV19	.	TGTGCCAGTAGTATAAAGTGGGCTCCCTCCTACGAGCAGTACTTC	CASSIKWAPSYEQYF
TRBJ2-3	TRBD2	TRBV6-5	.	TGTGCCATTCGGGAGGGGCCCGTAGATACGCAGTATTTT	CAIREGPVDTQYF
TRBJ2-7	.	TRBV5-1	.	TGCGCCAGCAGCTTGGGTGGGAGCTCCTACGAGCAGTACTTC	CASSLGGSSYEQYF
TRBJ1-2	.	TRBV6-6	.	TGTGCCAGCACCCAGTCTGGGGGCAACTATGGCTACACCTTC	CASTQSGGNYGYTF
TRBJ2-6	.	TRBV12-5	.	TGTGCTAGTGGGTCCGGGACATTGAGCTCTGGGGCCAACGTCCTGACTTTC	CASGSGTLSSGANVLTF